This TCR beta chain is from a study of regulatory T cells in long-lasting Graves disease. V shed 8 bases and J 4 bases; nucleotides not matched to a gene: 16. The CDR3 contains 17 residues. This clonotype showed up many times. Its antigen is still unknown. The TCR beta library used iRepertoire HTBI primers with Arm-PCR amplification of CDR3. MiXCR, applied by TCRdb to the multiplex PCR reads, yields one record per CDR3 protein. The table lists about 400,000 distinct CDR3 sequences, less than 20% of them singletons. Study results and caveats: Whereas new patients shared about 980 public clonotypes, persistent patients shared more, at about 3,000. The study examined only peripheral blood, not thyroid tissue. Persistent Graves' disease cases displayed lower TCR diversity than newly diagnosed ones.

Stated time point: newly diagnosed GD, antithyroid drugs for less than 3 months. PBMCs provided the RNA from which the TCR library was made. This sequence joins TRBV12-3 or TRBV12-4 and TRBJ2-3; 9 nucleotides match TRBD2. The specimen was peripheral blood mononuclear cells (PBMCs), collected at new diagnosis, from a patient treated with antithyroid drugs. This clonotype was sampled from a female donor with Graves disease. The CDR3 DNA sequence: TGTGCCAGCGTCGGGGCGCGGGAGGGCCGTTCATCAGATACGCAGTATTTT. Its protein is CASVGAREGRSSDTQYF.